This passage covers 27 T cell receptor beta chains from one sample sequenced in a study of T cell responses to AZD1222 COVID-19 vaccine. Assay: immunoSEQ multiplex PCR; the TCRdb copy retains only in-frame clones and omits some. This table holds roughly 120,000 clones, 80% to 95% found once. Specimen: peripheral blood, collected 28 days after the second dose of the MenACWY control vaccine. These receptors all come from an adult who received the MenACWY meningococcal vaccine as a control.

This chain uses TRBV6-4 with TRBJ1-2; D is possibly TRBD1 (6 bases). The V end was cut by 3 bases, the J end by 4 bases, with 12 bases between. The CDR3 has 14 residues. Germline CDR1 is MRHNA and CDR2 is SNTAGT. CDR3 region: CASSESGDAYGYTF. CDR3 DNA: TGTGCCAGCAGTGAGTCAGGGGACGCCTATGGCTACACCTTC.

CDR3 DNA: TGTGCCAGCAGCTTAGTCGGGGATAGCTCCTACAATGAGCAGTTCTTC. This translates into CASSLVGDSSYNEQFF. V usage is TRBV7-6 and J usage is TRBJ2-1, with TRBD2 as a possible D gene (5 bases). Trimming cost V 1 base and J 0 bases, with 10 bases left between them. This CDR3 has 16 residues. Germline CDR1 is SGHVS and CDR2 is FNYEAQ.

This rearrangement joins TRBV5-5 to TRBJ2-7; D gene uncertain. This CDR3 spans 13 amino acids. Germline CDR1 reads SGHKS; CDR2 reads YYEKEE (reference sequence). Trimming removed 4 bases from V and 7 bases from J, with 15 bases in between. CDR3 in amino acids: CASSQGSPREQYV. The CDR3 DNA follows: TGTGCCAGCAGCCAAGGGTCCCCTAGGGAGCAGTACGTC.

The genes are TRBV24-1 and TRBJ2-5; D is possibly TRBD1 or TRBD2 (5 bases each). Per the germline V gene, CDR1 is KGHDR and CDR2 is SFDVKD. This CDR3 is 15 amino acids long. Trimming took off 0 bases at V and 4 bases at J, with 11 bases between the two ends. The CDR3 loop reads CATSDLTPGRETQYF. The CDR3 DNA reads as TGTGCCACCAGTGATTTGACCCCAGGGAGAGAGACCCAGTACTTC.

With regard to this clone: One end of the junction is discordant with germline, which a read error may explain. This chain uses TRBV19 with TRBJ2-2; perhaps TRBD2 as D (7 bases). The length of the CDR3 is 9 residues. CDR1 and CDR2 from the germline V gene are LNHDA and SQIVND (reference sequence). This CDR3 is CAQGGGLFF. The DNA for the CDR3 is TGTGCACAGGGCGGGGGGCTGTTTTTT.

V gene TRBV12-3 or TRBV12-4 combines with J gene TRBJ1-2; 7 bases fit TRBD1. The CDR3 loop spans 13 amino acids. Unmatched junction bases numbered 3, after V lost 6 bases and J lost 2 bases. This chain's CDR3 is CASSPGQNYGYTF. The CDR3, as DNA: TGTGCCAGCAGCCCGGGACAGAACTATGGCTACACCTTC.

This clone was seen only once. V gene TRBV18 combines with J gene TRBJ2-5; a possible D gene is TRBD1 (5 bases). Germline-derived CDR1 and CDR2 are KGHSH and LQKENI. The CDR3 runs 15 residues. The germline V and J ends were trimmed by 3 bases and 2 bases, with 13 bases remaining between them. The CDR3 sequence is CASSPLAGKQETQYF. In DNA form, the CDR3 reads TGTGCCAGCTCACCGCTCGCAGGGAAGCAAGAGACCCAGTACTTC. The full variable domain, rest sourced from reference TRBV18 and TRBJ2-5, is NAGVMQNPRHLVRRRGQEARLRCSPMKGHSHVYWYRQLPEEGLKFMVYLQKENIIDESGMPKERFSAEFPKEGPSILRIQQVVRGDSAAYFCASSPLAGKQETQYFGPGTRLLVL.

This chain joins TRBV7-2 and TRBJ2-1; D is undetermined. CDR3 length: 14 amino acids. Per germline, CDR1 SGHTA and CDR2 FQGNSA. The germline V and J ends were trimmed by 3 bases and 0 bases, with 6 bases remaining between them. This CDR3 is CASSLTHSYNEQFF. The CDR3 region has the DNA TGTGCCAGCAGCTTGACCCACTCCTACAATGAGCAGTTCTTC.

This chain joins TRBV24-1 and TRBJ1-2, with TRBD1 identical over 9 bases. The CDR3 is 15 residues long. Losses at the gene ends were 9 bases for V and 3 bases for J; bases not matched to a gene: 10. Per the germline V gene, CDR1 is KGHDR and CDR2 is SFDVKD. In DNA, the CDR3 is TGTGCCACCCAATCAAGGACAGGGGATTACTATGGCTACACCTTC. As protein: CATQSRTGDYYGYTF.

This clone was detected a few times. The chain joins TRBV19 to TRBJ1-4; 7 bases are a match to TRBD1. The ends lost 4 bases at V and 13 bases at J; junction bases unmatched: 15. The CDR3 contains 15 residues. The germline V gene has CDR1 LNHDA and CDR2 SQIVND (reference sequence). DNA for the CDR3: TGTGCCAGTAGTACCGGACAGGTGCAAAAGGAGGGACTGTTTTTT. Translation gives CASSTGQVQKEGLFF.

The CDR3 sequence: CASSNIGGGATDTQYF. The CDR3 DNA is TGTGCCAGTAGTAATATCGGCGGGGGGGCAACAGATACGCAGTATTTT. The J gene is TRBJ2-3, the V gene TRBV19; 9 bases fit TRBD2. Per the germline V gene, CDR1 is LNHDA and CDR2 is SQIVND (reference sequence). The ends lost 4 bases at V and 3 bases at J; junction bases unmatched: 8. This CDR3 region has 16 residues.

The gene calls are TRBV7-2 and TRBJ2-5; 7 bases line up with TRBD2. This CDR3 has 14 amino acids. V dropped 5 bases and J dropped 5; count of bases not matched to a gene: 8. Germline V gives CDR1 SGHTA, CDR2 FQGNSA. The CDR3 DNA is TGTGCCAGCAGCCCGAATGCTAGCGGCGAGACCCAGTACTTC. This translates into CASSPNASGETQYF.

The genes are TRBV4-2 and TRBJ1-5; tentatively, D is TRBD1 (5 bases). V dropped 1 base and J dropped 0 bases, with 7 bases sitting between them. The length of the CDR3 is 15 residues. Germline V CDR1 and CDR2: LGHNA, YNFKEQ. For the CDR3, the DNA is TGTGCCAGCAGCCAAGGACAGAATAGCAATCAGCCCCAGCATTTT. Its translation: CASSQGQNSNQPQHF.

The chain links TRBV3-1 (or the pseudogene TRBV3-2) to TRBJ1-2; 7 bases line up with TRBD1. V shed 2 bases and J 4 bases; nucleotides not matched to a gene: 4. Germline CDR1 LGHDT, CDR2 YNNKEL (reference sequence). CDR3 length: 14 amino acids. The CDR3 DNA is TGTGCCAGCAGCCAACTCGGGACAGTCTATGGCTACACCTTC. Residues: CASSQLGTVYGYTF.

The CDR3 spells CASSSSWTYGYTF. The CDR3, as DNA: TGTGCCAGCAGCTCAAGCTGGACCTATGGCTACACCTTC. V usage is TRBV5-4 and J usage is TRBJ1-2, with no clear D. V gave up 3 bases and J gave up 4 bases, with 10 bases separating them. CDR3 size: 13 residues. Germline CDR1 and CDR2: SGHNT and YYREEE (reference sequence).

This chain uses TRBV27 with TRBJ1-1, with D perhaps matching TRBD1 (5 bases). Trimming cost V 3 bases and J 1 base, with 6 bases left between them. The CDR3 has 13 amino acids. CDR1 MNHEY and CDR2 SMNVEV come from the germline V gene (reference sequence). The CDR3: CASSFGGNTEAFF. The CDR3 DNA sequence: TGTGCCAGCAGTTTCGGGGGGAACACTGAAGCTTTCTTT.

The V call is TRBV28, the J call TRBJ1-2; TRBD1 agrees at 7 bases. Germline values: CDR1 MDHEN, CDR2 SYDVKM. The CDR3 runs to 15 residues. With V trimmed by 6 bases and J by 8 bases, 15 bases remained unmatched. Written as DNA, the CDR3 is TGTGCCAGCAGATCAAAAGGCGGCAGGGGGATAGGCTACACCTTC. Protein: CASRSKGGRGIGYTF.

The CDR3 protein is CASSQAGTIYNEQFF. CDR3 DNA: TGCGCCAGCAGCCAGGCCGGGACTATATACAATGAGCAGTTCTTC. This rearrangement joins TRBV4-3 to TRBJ2-1, with 7 bases aligning to TRBD2. Germline assignment: CDR1 LGHNA and CDR2 YSLEER. After removal of 3 bases from V and 4 bases from J, the junction contained 6 bases not matched to a gene. The CDR3 spans 15 residues.

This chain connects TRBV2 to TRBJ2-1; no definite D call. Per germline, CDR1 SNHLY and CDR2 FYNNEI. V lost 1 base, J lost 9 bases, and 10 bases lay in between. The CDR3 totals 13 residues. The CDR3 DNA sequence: TGTGCCAGCAGTGAAGATAGGTCCGGTGAGCAGTTCTTC. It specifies CASSEDRSGEQFF.

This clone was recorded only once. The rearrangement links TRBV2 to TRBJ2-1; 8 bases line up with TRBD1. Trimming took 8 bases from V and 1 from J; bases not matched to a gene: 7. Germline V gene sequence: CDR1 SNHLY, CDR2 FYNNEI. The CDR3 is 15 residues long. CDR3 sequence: CASQTGGRSYNEQFF. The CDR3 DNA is TGTGCCAGCCAAACAGGGGGGAGGTCCTACAATGAGCAGTTCTTC.

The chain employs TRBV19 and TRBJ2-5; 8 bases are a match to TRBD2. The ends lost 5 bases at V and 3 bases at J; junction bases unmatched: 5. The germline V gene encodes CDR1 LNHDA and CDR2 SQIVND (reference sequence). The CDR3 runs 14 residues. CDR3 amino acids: CASSPRGGEETQYF. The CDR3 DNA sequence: TGTGCCAGTAGTCCCCGGGGGGGAGAAGAGACCCAGTACTTC. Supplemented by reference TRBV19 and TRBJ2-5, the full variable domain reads DGGITQSPKYLFRKEGQNVTLSCEQNLNHDAMYWYRQDPGQGLRLIYYSQIVNDFQKGDIAEGYSVSREKKESFPLTVTSAQKNPTAFYLCASSPRGGEETQYFGPGTRLLVL.

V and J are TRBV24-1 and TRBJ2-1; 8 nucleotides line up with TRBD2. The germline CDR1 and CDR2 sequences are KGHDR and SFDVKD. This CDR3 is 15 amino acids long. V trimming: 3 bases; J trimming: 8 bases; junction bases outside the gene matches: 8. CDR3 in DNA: TGTGCCACCAGTGATACCGTTAGCGGGATCGATGAGCAGTTCTTC. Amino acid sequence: CATSDTVSGIDEQFF.

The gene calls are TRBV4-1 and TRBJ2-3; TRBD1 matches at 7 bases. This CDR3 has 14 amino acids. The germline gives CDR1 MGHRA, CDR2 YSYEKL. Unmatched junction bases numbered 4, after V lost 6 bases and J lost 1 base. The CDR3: CASSYDRGTDTQYF. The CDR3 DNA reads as TGCGCCAGCAGTTATGACAGGGGCACAGATACGCAGTATTTT.

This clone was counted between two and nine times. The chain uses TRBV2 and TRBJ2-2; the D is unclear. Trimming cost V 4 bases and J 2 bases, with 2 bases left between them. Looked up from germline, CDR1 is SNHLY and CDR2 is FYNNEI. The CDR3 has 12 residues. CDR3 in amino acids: CASSGNTGELFF. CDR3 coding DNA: TGTGCCAGCAGTGGAAACACCGGGGAGCTGTTTTTT.

The CDR3 sequence: CSVSRVGETQYF. Written as DNA, the CDR3 is TGCAGCGTTAGCAGGGTCGGGGAGACCCAGTACTTC. This chain joins TRBV29-1 and TRBJ2-5, with D possibly TRBD1 on 5 matching bases. The CDR3 is 12 amino acids. V was clipped by 5 bases and J by 5 bases, with 12 bases between them. Germline CDR1 and CDR2: SQVTM and ANQGSEA.

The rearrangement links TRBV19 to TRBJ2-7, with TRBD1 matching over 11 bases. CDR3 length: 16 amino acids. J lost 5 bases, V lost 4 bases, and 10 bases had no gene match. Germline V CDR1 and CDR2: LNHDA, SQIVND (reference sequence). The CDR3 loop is CASSTTRTGGPDEQYF. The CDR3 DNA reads TGTGCCAGTAGTACCACCCGGACAGGGGGCCCGGACGAGCAGTACTTC.

This chain's CDR3 is CASTRDPVGGYTF. DNA of the CDR3: TGTGCCAGTACTCGGGACCCGGTGGGGGGCTACACCTTC. This chain uses TRBV19 with TRBJ1-2, with D perhaps TRBD1 (5 bases). The CDR3 runs to 13 residues. Trimming shortened V by 7 bases and J by 8 bases, and 17 bases separated the two germline ends. Germline lookup yields CDR1 LNHDA and CDR2 SQIVND (reference sequence).